This T cell receptor beta chain was documented in a study of OX40 agonist ivuxolimab in advanced cancers. Study-wide context: Patients were given ivuxolimab, an antibody that agonizes OX40 (CD134). Findings and caveats of the study: Low normalized T-cell clonal expansion was also seen in some nonresponders.

Blood was sampled at baseline, cycle 4 day 1, and cycle 7 day 1. As to this clone: Its antigen is not known.

Sequencing used immunoSEQ multiplex PCR; TCRdb keeps in-frame clones, though not all of them. Of more than 50,000 clones in the sample, 75% to 90% were seen once. The CDR3 loop spans 16 amino acids. V trimming: 1 base; J trimming: 8 bases; junction bases outside the gene matches: 12. The germline CDR1 and CDR2 sequences are SGHTA and FQGNSA. This sequence was found in an adult with an advanced solid tumor such as melanoma, head and neck, liver or kidney cancer. The sequencing here drew on CD4+ or CD8+ T cells sorted from blood, taken in a trial of the OX40 agonist ivuxolimab. This chain connects TRBV7-2 to TRBJ1-2; TRBD1 aligns across 8 bases. The DNA for the CDR3 is TGTGCCAGCAGCTTAGAGACAGGGGCGGGGTTGTGGGGCTACACCTTC. Residues: CASSLETGAGLWGYTF.